The present T cell receptor beta chain was sequenced within a study of OX40 agonist ivuxolimab in advanced cancers. Background on the study: The patients received ivuxolimab by intravenous route every 2 weeks at 0.01 to 10 mg/kg. Among those treated, three patients had partial responses, one with hepatocellular carcinoma and two with cutaneous melanoma. Study conclusions and caveats: Within 6 weeks, CD4+ and CD8+ blood T cells expanded clonally at 0.1 to 3.0 mg/kg.

The germline V gene encodes CDR1 WNHNN and CDR2 SYGVQD (reference sequence). CDR3 length: 12 amino acids. V lost 3 bases, J lost 6 bases, and 9 bases lay in between. In the case of this clone: Its antigen remains unidentified.

The repertoire was sequenced with immunoSEQ multiplex PCR; TCRdb's copy has only in-frame clones and lacks some. The sample holds around 9,300 clones, more than 70% seen once. The sequencing here drew on CD4+ or CD8+ T cells sorted from blood, taken in a trial of the OX40 agonist ivuxolimab. The genes are TRBV10-1 and TRBJ2-7; the D is unclear. The sequence was collected from an adult with an advanced solid tumor such as melanoma, head and neck, liver or kidney cancer. The CDR3, as DNA: TGCGCCAGCAGTGAAAATAAAGGCGAGCAGTACTTC. The encoded protein is CASSENKGEQYF.